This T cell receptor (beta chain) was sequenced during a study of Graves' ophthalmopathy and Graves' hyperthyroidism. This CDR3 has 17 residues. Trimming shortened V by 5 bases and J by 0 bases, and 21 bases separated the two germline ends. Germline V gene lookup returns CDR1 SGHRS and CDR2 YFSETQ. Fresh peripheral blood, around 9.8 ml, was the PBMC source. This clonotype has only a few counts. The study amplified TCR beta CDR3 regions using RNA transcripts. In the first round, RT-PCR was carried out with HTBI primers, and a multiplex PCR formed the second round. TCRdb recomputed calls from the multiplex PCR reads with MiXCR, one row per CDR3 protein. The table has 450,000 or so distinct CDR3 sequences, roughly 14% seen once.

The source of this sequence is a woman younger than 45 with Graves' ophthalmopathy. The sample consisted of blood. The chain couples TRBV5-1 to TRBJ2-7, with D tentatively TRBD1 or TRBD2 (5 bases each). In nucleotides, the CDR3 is TGCGCCAGCAGTCCCGATCCGACGGGGCCAAGCTCCTACGAGCAGTACTTC. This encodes CASSPDPTGPSSYEQYF.